This T cell receptor beta chain was observed in a study of CD8 T cells in ankylosing spondylitis. Whole-study findings and limits: Seemingly characteristic of ankylosing spondylitis blood was a TCR beta motif consisting of about 8 highly homologous variants.

The V gene's germline CDR1 is LGHNA and CDR2 YSLEER. V lost 5 bases, J lost 2 bases, and 17 bases lay in between. The CDR3 spans 16 residues. In TCRdb, the 5' RACE reads were re-called with MiXCR into one record per CDR3 protein. The table lists about 390,000 distinct CDR3 sequences, approximately 20% of them singletons. Comments on this clonotype: Its matching antigen is unknown.

The chain links TRBV4-3 to TRBJ2-3; weak D call: TRBD1 (5 bases). Sequenced input: blood, either unsorted or a sorted T cell fraction (not recorded which). This receptor was identified in a male donor with ankylosing spondylitis. CDR3 protein: CASSANVGGHTDTQYF. The DNA of the CDR3 is TGCGCCAGCAGCGCGAATGTTGGCGGACACACAGATACGCAGTATTTT.